This T cell receptor (beta chain) was sequenced in a study of identical twins. Overall study results and limits: Cross-sectional statistics, not tracking of the same donors, supported the conclusions. Some out-of-frame alpha sequences were shared by twins, and these showed excess low generation probability.

In this sample, this clonotype turned up many times. Antigen specificity is unknown. The CDR3 length is 15 residues. Per the germline V gene, CDR1 is SGHVS and CDR2 is FQNEAQ. The V gene lost 5 bases and the J gene lost 4 bases, with 14 bases spanning the gap. Each CDR3 protein gets one entry after TCRdb re-called the 5' RACE reads with MiXCR. The repertoire holds approximately 600,000 distinct CDR3 sequences, with about 7% as singletons. The same sample was also studied in work on yellow fever vaccine responses in identical twins.

The sequence was collected from a woman under 30 in good health. The chain recombines TRBV7-8 with TRBJ2-2, with a possible D match to TRBD1 (6 bases). The sequenced material came from PBMCs. CDR3 protein: CASSTRKGVTGELFF. CDR3 nucleotides: TGTGCCAGCAGCACAAGAAAGGGGGTCACCGGGGAGCTGTTTTTT.